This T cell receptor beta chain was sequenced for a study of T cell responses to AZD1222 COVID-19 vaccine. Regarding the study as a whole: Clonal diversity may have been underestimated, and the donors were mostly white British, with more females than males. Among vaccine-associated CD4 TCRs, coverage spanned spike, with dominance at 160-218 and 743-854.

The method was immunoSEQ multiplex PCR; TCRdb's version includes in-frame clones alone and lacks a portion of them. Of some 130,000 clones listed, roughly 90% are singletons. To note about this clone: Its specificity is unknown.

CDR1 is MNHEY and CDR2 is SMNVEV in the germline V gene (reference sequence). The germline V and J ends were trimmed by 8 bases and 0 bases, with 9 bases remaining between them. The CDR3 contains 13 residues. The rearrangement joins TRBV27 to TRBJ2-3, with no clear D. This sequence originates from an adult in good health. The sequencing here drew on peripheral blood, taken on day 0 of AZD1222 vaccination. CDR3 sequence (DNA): TGTGCCAGCCAAGATTTTAGCACAGATACGCAGTATTTT. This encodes CASQDFSTDTQYF.